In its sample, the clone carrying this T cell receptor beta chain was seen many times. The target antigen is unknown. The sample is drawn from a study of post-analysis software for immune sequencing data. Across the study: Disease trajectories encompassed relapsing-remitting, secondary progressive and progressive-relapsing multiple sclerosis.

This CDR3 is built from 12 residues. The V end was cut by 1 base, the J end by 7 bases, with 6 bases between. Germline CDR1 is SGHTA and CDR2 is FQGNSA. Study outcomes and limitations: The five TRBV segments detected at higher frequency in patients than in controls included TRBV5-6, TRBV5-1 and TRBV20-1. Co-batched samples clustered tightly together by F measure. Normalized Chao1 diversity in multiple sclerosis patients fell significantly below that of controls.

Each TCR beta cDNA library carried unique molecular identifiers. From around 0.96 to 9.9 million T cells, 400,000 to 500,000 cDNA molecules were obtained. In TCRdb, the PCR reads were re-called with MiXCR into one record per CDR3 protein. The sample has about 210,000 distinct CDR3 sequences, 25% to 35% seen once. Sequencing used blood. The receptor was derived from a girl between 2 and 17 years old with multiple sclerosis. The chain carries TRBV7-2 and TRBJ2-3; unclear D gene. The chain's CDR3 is CASSLGSYTQYF. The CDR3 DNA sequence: TGTGCCAGCAGCTTAGGGAGTTATACGCAGTATTTT.